This TCR beta chain was sequenced for a study of somatic mutations in cytotoxic T cells in rheumatoid arthritis. This CDR3 is built from 16 residues. After removal of 5 bases from V and 2 bases from J, the junction contained 9 bases not matched to a gene. Germline V lookup: CDR1 SNHLY, CDR2 FYNNEI. TCRdb keeps only in-frame clones here, not all; method: immunoSEQ multiplex PCR. The data hold about 30,000 clones, with approximately 78% observed a single time. Purity of the CD4+ and CD8+ cells, isolated by positive magnetic bead selection, was checked by flow cytometry. What was sequenced was CD8+ T cells sorted from blood. The V and J genes are TRBV2 and TRBJ2-1; TRBD1 matches at 7 bases. The clonotype originates from an adult with rheumatoid arthritis. CDR3 DNA sequence: TGTGCCAGCAGTCAGGGACAGCCGCAGACCTACAATGAGCAGTTCTTC. It yields the protein CASSQGQPQTYNEQFF.